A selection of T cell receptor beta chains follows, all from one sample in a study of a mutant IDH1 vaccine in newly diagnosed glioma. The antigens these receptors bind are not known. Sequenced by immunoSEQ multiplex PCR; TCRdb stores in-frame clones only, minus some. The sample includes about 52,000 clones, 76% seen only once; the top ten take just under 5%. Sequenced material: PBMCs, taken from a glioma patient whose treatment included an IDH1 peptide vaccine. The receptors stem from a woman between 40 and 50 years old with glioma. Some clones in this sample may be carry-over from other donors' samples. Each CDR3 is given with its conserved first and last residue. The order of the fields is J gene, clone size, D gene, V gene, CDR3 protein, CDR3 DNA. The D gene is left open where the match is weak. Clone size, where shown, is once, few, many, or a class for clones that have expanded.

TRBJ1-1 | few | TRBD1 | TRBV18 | CASSVDRVVDAFF | TGTGCCAGCTCCGTAGACAGGGTAGTGGACGCTTTCTTT
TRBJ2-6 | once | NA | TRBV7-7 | CASSLGYRDGSSGANVLTF | TGTGCTAGCAGCTTAGGATACAGGGATGGGAGCTCTGGGGCCAACGTCCTGACTTTC
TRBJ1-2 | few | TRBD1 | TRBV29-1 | CSVVRPGGANGYTF | TGCAGCGTTGTGAGGCCAGGGGGCGCGAATGGCTACACCTTC
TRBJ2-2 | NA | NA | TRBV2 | CASSGANTRATGELFF | TGTGCCAGCAGTGGGGCGAATACGCGGGCCACCGGGGAGCTGTTTTTT
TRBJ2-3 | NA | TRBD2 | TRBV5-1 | CASSLGPAGAGTDTQYF | TGCGCCAGCAGCTTGGGCCCGGCGGGAGCAGGGACAGATACGCAGTATTTT
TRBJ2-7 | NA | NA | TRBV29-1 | CSVVGQISYEQYF | TGCAGCGTTGTGGGGCAGATCTCCTACGAGCAGTACTTC
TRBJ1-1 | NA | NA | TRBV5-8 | CASSPWTATVEAFF | TGTGCCAGCAGTCCATGGACAGCTACAGTTGAAGCTTTCTTT
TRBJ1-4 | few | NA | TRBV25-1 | CASSATGLEKLFF | TGTGCCAGCAGTGCTACAGGGCTTGAAAAACTGTTTTTT
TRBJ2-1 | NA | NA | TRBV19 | CASTPDRSSYNEQFF | TGTGCCAGTACCCCCGACAGGAGCTCCTACAATGAGCAGTTCTTC
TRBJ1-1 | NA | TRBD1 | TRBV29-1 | CSVDTTGHSIEAFF | TGCAGCGTTGACACGACAGGGCACAGCATTGAAGCTTTCTTT
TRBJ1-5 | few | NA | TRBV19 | CASNGQLFNQPQHF | TGTGCCAGTAATGGACAGCTATTCAATCAGCCCCAGCATTTT
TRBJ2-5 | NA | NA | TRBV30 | CAYNRGALETQYF | TGTGCCTATAACCGGGGCGCCTTAGAGACCCAGTACTTC
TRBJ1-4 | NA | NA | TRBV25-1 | CASRGDVGDEKLFF | TGTGCCAGCAGAGGCGACGTGGGAGATGAAAAACTGTTTTTT
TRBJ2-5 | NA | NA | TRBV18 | CASSPGRKETQYF | TGTGCCAGCTCACCGGGGCGTAAGGAGACCCAGTACTTC
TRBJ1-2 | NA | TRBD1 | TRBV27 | CASSPTYRGRAYGYTF | TGTGCCAGCAGCCCTACATACAGGGGGCGCGCCTATGGCTACACCTTC
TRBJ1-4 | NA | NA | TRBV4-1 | CASSQGTGNEKLFF | TGCGCCAGCAGCCAAGGAACCGGGAATGAAAAACTGTTTTTT
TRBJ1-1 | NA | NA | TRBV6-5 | CASSSLVGTEAFF | TGTGCCAGCAGTTCCCTCGTTGGCACTGAAGCTTTCTTT
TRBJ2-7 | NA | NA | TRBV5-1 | CASSSEVDGSYEQYF | TGCGCCAGCAGCTCCGAGGTGGACGGTTCCTACGAGCAGTACTTC
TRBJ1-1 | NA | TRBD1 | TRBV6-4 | CASSDAPLGQGIMNTEAFF | TGTGCCAGCAGTGATGCACCCCTCGGACAGGGAATAATGAACACTGAAGCTTTCTTT